This T cell receptor beta chain was documented in a study of T cell responses to AZD1222 COVID-19 vaccine. Study-wide findings and caveats: Donors skewed white British and female; clonal diversity was possibly underestimated. Close to half of spike-specific TCRs reportedly recognize unmutated variant regions.

This clone was seen just once. Its target is unknown. The CDR3 has 17 residues. Trimming cost V 0 bases and J 3 bases, with 15 bases left between them. Germline V gene sequence: CDR1 SGDLS, CDR2 YYNGEE. Assay: immunoSEQ multiplex PCR; the TCRdb copy retains only in-frame clones and omits some. Of 90,000 to 150,000 clones in the sample, roughly 90% were seen once. The TCR originated in an adult in good health. The input for sequencing was peripheral blood, taken on day 0 of AZD1222 vaccination. The chain carries TRBV9 and TRBJ2-2; maybe TRBD2 (5 bases). Here the CDR3 reads CASSVARGWSDTGELFF. CDR3 nucleotide sequence: TGTGCCAGCAGCGTAGCTCGGGGTTGGTCGGACACCGGGGAGCTGTTTTTT. Full variable domain (outside the CDR3, taken from reference TRBV9 and TRBJ2-2): DSGVTQTPKHLITATGQRVTLRCSPRSGDLSVYWYQQSLDQGLQFLIQYYNGEERAKGNILERFSAQQFPDLHSELNLSSLELGDSALYFCASSVARGWSDTGELFFGEGSRLTVL.